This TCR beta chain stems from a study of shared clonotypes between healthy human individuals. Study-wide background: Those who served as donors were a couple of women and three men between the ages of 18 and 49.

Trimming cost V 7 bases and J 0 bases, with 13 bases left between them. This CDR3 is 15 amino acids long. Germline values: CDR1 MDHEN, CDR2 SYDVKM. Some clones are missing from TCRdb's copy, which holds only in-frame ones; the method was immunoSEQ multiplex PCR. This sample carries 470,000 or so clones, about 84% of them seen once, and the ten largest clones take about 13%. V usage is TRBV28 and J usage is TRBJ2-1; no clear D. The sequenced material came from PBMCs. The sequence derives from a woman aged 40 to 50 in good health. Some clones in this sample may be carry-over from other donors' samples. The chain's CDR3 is CASMTPGFSYNEQFF. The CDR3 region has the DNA TGTGCCAGCATGACCCCAGGATTCTCCTACAATGAGCAGTTCTTC.